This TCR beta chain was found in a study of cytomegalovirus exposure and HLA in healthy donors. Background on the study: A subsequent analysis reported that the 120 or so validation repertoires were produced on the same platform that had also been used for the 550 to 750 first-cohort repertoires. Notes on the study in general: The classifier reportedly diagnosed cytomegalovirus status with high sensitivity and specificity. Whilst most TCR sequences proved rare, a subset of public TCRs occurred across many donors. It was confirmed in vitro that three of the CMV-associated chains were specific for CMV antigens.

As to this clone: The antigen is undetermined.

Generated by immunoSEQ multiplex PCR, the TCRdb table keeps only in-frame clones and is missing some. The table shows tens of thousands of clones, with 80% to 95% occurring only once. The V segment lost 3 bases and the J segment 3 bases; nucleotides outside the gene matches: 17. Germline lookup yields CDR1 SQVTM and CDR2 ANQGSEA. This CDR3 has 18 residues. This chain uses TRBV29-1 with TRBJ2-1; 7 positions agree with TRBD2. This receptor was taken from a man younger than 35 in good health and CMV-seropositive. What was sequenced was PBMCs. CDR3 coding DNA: TGCAGCGTTGAGGGAGGGTCAGGAGACCAATTTTTCTACAATGAGCAGTTCTTC. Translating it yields CSVEGGSGDQFFYNEQFF.